This T cell receptor (beta chain) is drawn from a study of regulatory T cells in long-lasting Graves disease (dated by TCRdb to the early 2020s). Concerning the study at large: Antithyroid drugs had been taken for less than 3 months by newly diagnosed Graves' disease patients. Persistent Graves' disease patients were compared with newly diagnosed Graves' disease patients by peripheral blood TCR sequencing and RNA sequencing. The study was registered as a clinical trial and conducted in China. A total of some 35 samples underwent TCR sequencing: about 13 from persistent and approximately 20 from newly diagnosed Graves' disease patients. Study-level results and caveats: Persistent patients shared more public clonotypes among themselves (under 3,000) than newly diagnosed patients did (more than 950). Only the TCR beta chain was sequenced and analyzed. Because the primary lesion, thyroid tissue, could not be accessed, the study looked at peripheral blood alone. The small sample size was acknowledged by the authors as a limitation that may reduce accuracy. Compared with newly diagnosed patients, patients with persistent Graves' disease had lower TCR Shannon entropy and fewer highly expanded clones, which suggests clonal expansion. Preferential use of TRBV28, TRBJ1-2 and TRBJ2-5 was observed in persistent disease, whereas TRBV20-1 and TRBJ2-1 were favored in newly diagnosed disease.

This clonotype occurred a few times. No antigen is known for it. Base qualities are not at hand, and no much larger clone is one base apart. Receptors were amplified or captured by multiplex PCR. Sequencer: Illumina HiSeq 4000. iRepertoire HTBI primers and Arm-PCR amplification of CDR3 regions were used to construct TCR beta libraries. PCR products were gel purified before sequencing. On the authors' methods: Across samples, fewer than 70 TRBV and 15 or so TRBJ segments were identified and used for gene usage analysis of CDR3 amino acid clonotypes. Filtered high-quality paired reads were merged into contigs using COPE and FqMerger. Contigs were aligned with BLAST to IMGT TRBV, TRBD and TRBJ reference genes, and CDR3 was defined per IMGT. Any clonotype with a frequency above 0.1% was counted as a highly expanded clone. Repertoire diversity was measured by Shannon entropy, and V-J evenness by the Gini coefficient. Public clonotypes were defined as clonotypes shared by more than one individual. The public sequencing data were trimmed at Q25 with fastp and processed into clonotypes with MiXCR by TCRdb, which kept only in-frame beta chains. Records with the same CDR3 protein are collapsed into one entry carrying the most frequent genes and DNA. The V and J calls were not made by the authors but by TCRdb's processing. For this sample there are 360,000 or so distinct CDR3 sequences; approximately 16% appear just once. Approximately 30% of the sample belongs to the ten largest clones.

CDR1 and CDR2 are drawn from the germline V gene: SGHRS, YFSETQ. Trimming removed 5 bases from V and 5 bases from J; the gene matches leave 10 bases unexplained. The CDR3, from cysteine to phenylalanine, totals 15 residues. The entry retains the CDR3 DNA only, 45 bases that are in frame from base 1. Per the publication, the time point label means: newly diagnosed GD, antithyroid drugs for less than 3 months. RNA was extracted from PBMCs in TRIzol for both TCR sequencing and RNA sequencing. The diagnosis of Graves' disease followed American Thyroid Association guidelines. Patients were recruited from an endocrinology department in Xi'an, China. Each patient gave roughly 10 milliliters of peripheral blood, collected in an EDTA anticoagulant tube. Ficoll Paque Plus density gradient separation was used to isolate PBMCs, and no further T cell sorting was done. RNA quality was checked with an Agilent 2100 Bioanalyzer and agarose gel, and concentration with a NanoDrop 2000.

These sequences were also reported in another study, on T cells in Graves' hyperthyroidism and ophthalmopathy. That second publication adds: A patient counted as having stable Graves' hyperthyroidism if no progression to ophthalmopathy occurred over 18 months of follow-up. Hyperthyroidism patients were newly diagnosed, with disease duration under 2 months, and aged 18 to 65 years. The study excluded patients with uncontrolled infections, other autoimmune diseases, pregnancy or lactation. Diagnoses were established on the basis of clinical symptoms, serum thyroxine and TRAb, thyroid ultrasound, and orbital computed tomography. The TCR CDR3 was subjected to a first round of RT-PCR using the HTBI primer set and the Qiagen OneStep RT-PCR kit. Most expanded thyroid clonotypes (frequency above 0.001) were also found in blood, which suggests that blood repertoires may mirror thyroid immune responses. In cross-validation, a model built on a 13 V-J signature told ophthalmopathy apart from stable hyperthyroidism with 85% to 90% sensitivity and 81% to 82% specificity, and in testing the same model reached 80%/75%. In validation, the model predicted progression to ophthalmopathy with about 71% sensitivity and 72% to 85% specificity, a median of roughly seven months before onset. To identify TCR V-J signatures that set the groups apart, the researchers used a discovery cohort of 100 patients, made up of 43 with Graves' ophthalmopathy and about 59 with stable Graves' hyperthyroidism. An independent validation cohort of 18 to 20 hyperthyroidism patients and approximately 17 patients who later progressed to ophthalmopathy tested prospective prediction of ophthalmopathy. For training and testing, the 100 or so patients in the discovery cohort were randomly divided in a 7:3 ratio. The study also compared thyroid tissue and blood T-cell repertoires from more than 5 Graves' hyperthyroidism patients. Following sampling, methimazole starting at 30 mg daily was given to hyperthyroidism patients, and high-dose intravenous methylprednisolone was given to ophthalmopathy patients. A second multiplex PCR round built the libraries, followed by size selection and purification. Paired-end sequencing of the libraries was performed with 100 bp reads on an Illumina HiSeq2000. Raw data were processed with SOAPnuke, discarding reads with adapters, uncalled bases, mean Phred below 15, or no exact constant-primer or identifier match. COPE v1.2.5 was used to merge the high-quality paired reads, and each unique nucleotide sequence was defined as a clonotype. MiTCR v1.1 was used to align clonotypes to the IMGT TRBV, TRBD and TRBJ reference segments. Only V-J combinations with frequency above 0.0001, covering roughly 99% of repertoires, were analysed. A TCS score was defined as the ratio between F50 (clonal expansion) and ExV (chaos), using BLOSUM62-based TCRdist between CDR3 peptides within each V-J. Welch's t-statistics and random forest reduced just over 500 V-J features to fewer than 15, which were used in a naive Bayes classifier (R e1071). No statistical method was used to set the sample size in advance, and investigators knew the group allocation. According to the paper, TCR Vbeta CDR3 sequencing was carried out on 120 to 150 peripheral blood samples, which came from under 50 ophthalmopathy, approximately 78 hyperthyroidism and about 17 progressor patients.

The TCR sequence derives from a man aged 35-49 years with Graves disease. Donor details come from another sample of the same person, matched by shared clones. Sample: peripheral blood mononuclear cells (PBMCs), taken at new diagnosis, from a patient treated with antithyroid drugs. The sequence joins TRBV5-1 to TRBJ2-5; TRBD2 fits 9 bases in the junction. The encoded CDR3 is CASRQSSGVLETQYF. The bases are TGCGCCAGCAGGCAATCTAGCGGGGTATTGGAGACCCAGTACTTC.